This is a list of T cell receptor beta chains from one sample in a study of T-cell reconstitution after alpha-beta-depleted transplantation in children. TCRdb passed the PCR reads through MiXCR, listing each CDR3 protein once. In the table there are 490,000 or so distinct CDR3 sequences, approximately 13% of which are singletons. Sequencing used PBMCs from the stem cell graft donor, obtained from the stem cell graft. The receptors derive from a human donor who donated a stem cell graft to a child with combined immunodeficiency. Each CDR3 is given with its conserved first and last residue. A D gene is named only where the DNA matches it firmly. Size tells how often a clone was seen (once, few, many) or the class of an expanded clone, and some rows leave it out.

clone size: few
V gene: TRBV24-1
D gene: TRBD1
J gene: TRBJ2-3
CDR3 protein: CATSDPGTGGDTQYF
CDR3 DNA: TGTGCCACCAGTGATCCCGGGACAGGAGGTGATACGCAGTATTTT

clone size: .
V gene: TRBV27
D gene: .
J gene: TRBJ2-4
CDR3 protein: CASSLVGGAKNIQYF
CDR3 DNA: TGTGCCAGCAGCCTGGTGGGGGGAGCCAAAAACATTCAGTACTTC

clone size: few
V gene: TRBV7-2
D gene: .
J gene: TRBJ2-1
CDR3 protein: CASSLAGRNFYNEQFF
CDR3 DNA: TGTGCCAGCAGCTTAGCTGGGAGAAACTTTTACAATGAGCAGTTCTTC

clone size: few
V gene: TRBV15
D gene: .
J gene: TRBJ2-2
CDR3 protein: CATSSFPGLLTGELFF
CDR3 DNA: TGTGCCACCAGCAGTTTTCCAGGGCTTCTCACCGGGGAGCTGTTTTTT

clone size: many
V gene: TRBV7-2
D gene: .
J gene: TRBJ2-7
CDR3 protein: CASSLETGFAYEQYF
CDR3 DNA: TGTGCCAGCAGCTTAGAAACAGGCTTCGCCTACGAGCAGTACTTC

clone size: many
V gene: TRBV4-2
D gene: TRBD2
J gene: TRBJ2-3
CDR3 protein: CASSQDWASGGSDTQYF
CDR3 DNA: TGTGCCAGCAGCCAAGATTGGGCTAGCGGGGGTTCAGATACGCAGTATTTT

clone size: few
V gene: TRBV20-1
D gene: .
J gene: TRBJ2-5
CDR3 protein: CSAPVLTAAQETQYF
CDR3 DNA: TGCAGTGCCCCTGTTCTGACGGCCGCCCAGGAGACCCAGTACTTC

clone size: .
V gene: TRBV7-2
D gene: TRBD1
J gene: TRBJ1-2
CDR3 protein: CASSPGQGAHGYTF
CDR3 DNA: TGTGCCAGCAGCCCAGGACAGGGGGCTCATGGCTACACCTTC

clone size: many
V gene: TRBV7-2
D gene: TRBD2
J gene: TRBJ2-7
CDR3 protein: CASSLSGGALRDEQYF
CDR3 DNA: TGTGCCAGCAGCTTAAGCGGGGGGGCCCTTAGGGACGAGCAGTACTTC

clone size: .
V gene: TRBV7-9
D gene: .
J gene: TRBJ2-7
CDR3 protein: CASSFGGHSYEQYF
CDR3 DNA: TGTGCCAGCAGCTTTGGGGGCCACTCCTACGAGCAGTACTTC

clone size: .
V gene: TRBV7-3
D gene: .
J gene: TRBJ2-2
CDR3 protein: CASSLTARGLAGELFF
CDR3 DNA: TGTGCCAGCAGCTTAACGGCCAGGGGCCTCGCCGGGGAGCTGTTTTTT

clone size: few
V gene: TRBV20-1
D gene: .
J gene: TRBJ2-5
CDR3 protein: CSARDWDFFQETQYF
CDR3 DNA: TGCAGTGCTAGAGATTGGGACTTTTTCCAAGAGACCCAGTACTTC

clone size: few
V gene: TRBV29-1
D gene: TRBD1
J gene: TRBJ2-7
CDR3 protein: CSVAGTAYEQYF
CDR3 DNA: TGCAGCGTCGCCGGGACAGCATACGAGCAGTACTTC

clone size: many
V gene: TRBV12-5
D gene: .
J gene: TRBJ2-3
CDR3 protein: CASGPFRARGTDTQYF
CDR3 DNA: TGTGCTAGTGGTCCCTTTAGGGCGCGAGGCACAGATACGCAGTATTTT

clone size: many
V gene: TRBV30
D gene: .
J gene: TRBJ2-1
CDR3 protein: CAWSVRADEQFF
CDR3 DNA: TGTGCCTGGAGTGTAAGAGCCGATGAGCAGTTCTTC

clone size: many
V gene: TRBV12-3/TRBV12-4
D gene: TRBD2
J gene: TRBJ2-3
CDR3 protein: CASRASGRGTDTQYF
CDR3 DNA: TGTGCCAGCAGAGCTAGCGGGAGAGGCACAGATACGCAGTATTTT

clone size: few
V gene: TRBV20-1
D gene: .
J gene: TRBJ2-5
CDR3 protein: CSARGGTSQETQYF
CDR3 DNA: TGCAGTGCTAGGGGTGGGACAAGCCAAGAGACCCAGTACTTC

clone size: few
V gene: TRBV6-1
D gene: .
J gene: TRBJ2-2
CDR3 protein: CASRPGLGMNTGELFF
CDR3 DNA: TGTGCCAGCAGACCGGGATTGGGGATGAACACCGGGGAGCTGTTTTTT

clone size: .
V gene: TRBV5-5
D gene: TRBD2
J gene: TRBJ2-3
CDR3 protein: CASSLIPSGQEAQYF
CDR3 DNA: TGTGCCAGCAGCTTGATCCCTAGCGGGCAAGAGGCGCAGTATTTT

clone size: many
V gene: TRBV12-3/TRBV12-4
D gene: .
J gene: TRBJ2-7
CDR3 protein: CASRPTATYEQYF
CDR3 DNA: TGTGCCAGCAGGCCAACAGCGACCTACGAGCAGTACTTC

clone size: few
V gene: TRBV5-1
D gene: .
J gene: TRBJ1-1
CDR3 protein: CASSLATGPNTEAFF
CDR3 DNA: TGCGCCAGCAGCTTGGCCACAGGCCCGAACACTGAAGCTTTCTTT

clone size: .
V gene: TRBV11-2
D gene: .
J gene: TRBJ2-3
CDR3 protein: CASSPWGMGDTQYF
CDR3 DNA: TGTGCCAGCAGCCCCTGGGGGATGGGCGATACGCAGTATTTT

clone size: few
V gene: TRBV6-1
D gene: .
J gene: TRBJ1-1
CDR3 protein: CASSSREGNTEAFF
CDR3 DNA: TGTGCCAGCTCATCCCGGGAAGGGAACACTGAAGCTTTCTTT

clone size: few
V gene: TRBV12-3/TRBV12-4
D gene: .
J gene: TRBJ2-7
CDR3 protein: CASSRLIGNEQYF
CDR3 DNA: TGTGCCAGCAGCCGGTTGATCGGGAACGAGCAGTACTTC

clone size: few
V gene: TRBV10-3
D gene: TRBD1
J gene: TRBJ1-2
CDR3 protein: CAISEGDRGPHYGYTF
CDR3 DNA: TGTGCCATCAGTGAGGGGGACAGGGGACCGCACTATGGCTACACCTTC

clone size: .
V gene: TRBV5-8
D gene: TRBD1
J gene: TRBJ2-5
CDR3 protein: CASSWGQSFQETQYF
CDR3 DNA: TGTGCCAGCAGCTGGGGACAGTCCTTCCAAGAGACCCAGTACTTC

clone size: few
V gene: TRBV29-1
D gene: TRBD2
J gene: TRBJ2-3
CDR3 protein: CSVVGTSGFTGTQYF
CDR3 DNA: TGCAGCGTTGTCGGGACTAGCGGATTCACGGGTACGCAGTATTTT

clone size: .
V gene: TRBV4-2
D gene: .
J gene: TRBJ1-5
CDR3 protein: CASSQGIGSNQPQHF
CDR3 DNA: TGTGCCAGCAGCCAAGGAATTGGTAGCAATCAGCCCCAGCATTTT

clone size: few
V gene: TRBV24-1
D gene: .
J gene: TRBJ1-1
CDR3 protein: CATSAHNRGTEAFF
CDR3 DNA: TGTGCCACCAGTGCACACAACAGAGGGACTGAAGCTTTCTTT

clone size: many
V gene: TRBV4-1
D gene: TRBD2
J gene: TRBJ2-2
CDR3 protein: CASSPSILTTGGNTGELFF
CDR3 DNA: TGCGCCAGCAGCCCGTCCATCTTAACAACGGGAGGGAACACCGGGGAGCTGTTTTTT

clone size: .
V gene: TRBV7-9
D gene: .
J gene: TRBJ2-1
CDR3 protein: CATNEATSSYNEQFF
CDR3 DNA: TGTGCCACAAACGAGGCCACAAGCTCCTACAATGAGCAGTTCTTC

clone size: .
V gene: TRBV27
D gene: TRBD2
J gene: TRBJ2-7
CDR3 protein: CASSDTSARSYEQYF
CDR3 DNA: TGTGCCAGCAGTGACACTAGCGCTCGCTCCTACGAGCAGTACTTC

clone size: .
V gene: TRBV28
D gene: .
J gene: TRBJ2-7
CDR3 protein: CASSLFFGSGDEQYF
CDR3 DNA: TGTGCCAGCAGTTTATTCTTCGGGTCAGGGGACGAGCAGTACTTC

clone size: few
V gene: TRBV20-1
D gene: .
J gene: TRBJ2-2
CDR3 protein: CSVPGPNTGELFF
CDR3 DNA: TGCAGTGTCCCGGGACCGAACACCGGGGAGCTGTTTTTT

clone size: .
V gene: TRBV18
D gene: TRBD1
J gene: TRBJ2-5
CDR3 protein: CASSPDRGKFQETQYF
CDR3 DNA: TGTGCCAGCTCACCTGACAGGGGAAAGTTCCAAGAGACCCAGTACTTC

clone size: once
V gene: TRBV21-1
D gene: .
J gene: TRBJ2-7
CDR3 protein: CASSKEVSGVYEQYF
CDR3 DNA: TGTGCCAGCAGCAAAGAGGTTAGCGGGGTCTACGAGCAGTACTTC

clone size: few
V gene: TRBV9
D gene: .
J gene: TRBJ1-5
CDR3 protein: CASSTRPGGDQPQHF
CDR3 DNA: TGTGCCAGCAGCACCCGCCCGGGGGGGGATCAGCCCCAGCATTTT

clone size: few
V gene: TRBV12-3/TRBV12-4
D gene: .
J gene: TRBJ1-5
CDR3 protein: CASRRQGINQPQHF
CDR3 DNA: TGTGCCAGCCGTCGTCAGGGAATAAATCAGCCCCAGCATTTT

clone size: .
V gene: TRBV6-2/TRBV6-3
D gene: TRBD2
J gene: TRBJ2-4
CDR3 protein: CASCPLSGGRGRHQYF
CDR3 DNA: TGTGCCAGCTGCCCTCTGAGTGGCGGGAGGGGCCGACATCAGTACTTC

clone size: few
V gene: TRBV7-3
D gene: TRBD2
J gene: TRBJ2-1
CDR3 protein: CASSLQGTSHEQFF
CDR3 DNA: TGTGCCAGCAGCTTACAAGGGACTAGCCATGAGCAGTTCTTC

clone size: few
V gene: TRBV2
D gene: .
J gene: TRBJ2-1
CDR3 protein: CASNDGPYNEQFF
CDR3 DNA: TGTGCCAGCAACGACGGACCCTACAATGAGCAGTTCTTC

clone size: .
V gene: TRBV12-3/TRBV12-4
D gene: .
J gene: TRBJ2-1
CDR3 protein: CASSLRGRNNEQFF
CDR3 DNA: TGTGCCAGCAGTTTAAGGGGTAGAAACAATGAGCAGTTCTTC

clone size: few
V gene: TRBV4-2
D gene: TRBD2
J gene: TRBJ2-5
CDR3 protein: CASSQDPAGEEGETQYF
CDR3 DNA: TGTGCCAGCAGCCAAGATCCAGCGGGGGAAGAGGGAGAGACCCAGTACTTC

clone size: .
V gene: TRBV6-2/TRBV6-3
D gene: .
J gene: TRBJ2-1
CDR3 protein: CASRQGGYNEQFF
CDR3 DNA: TGTGCCAGCCGTCAAGGAGGGTACAATGAGCAGTTCTTC

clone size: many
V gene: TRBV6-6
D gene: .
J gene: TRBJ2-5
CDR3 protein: CASGEGAGETQYF
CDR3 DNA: TGTGCCAGCGGGGAGGGGGCTGGAGAGACCCAGTACTTC

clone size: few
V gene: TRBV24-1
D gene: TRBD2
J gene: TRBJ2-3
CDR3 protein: CATSDLGTSGNTDTQYF
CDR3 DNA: TGTGCCACCAGTGATCTCGGGACTAGCGGAAACACAGATACGCAGTATTTT

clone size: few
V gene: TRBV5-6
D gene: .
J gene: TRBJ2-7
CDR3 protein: CASSPEARTYEQYF
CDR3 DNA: TGTGCCAGCAGCCCCGAGGCGCGAACCTACGAGCAGTACTTC

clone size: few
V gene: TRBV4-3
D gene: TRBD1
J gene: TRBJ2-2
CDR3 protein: CASSLGTGAPGELFF
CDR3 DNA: TGCGCCAGCAGCCTTGGGACAGGGGCCCCCGGGGAGCTGTTTTTT

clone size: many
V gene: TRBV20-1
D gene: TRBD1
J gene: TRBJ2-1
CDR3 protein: CSADDRVQFF
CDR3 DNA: TGCAGTGCCGATGACAGGGTGCAGTTCTTC

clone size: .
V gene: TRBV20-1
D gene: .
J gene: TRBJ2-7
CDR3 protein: CSARDQGGSYEQYF
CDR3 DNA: TGCAGTGCTAGAGATCAGGGGGGGTCCTACGAGCAGTACTTC

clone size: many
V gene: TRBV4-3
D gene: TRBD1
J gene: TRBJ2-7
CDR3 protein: CASSQERGTGDFYEQYF
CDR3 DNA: TGCGCCAGCAGCCAAGAGAGAGGGACAGGGGACTTCTACGAGCAGTACTTC

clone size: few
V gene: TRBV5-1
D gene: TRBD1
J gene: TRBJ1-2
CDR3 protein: CASSWGQYGYTF
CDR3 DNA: TGCGCCAGCAGCTGGGGACAGTATGGCTACACCTTC

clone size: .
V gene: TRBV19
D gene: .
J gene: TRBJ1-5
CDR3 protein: CAAGGVPSNQPQHF
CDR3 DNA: TGTGCCGCGGGAGGGGTTCCTAGCAATCAGCCCCAGCATTTT

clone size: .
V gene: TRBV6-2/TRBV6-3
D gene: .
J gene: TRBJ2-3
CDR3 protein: CASSYGIGRADTQYF
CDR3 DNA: TGTGCCAGCAGTTACGGGATCGGGAGAGCAGATACGCAGTATTTT

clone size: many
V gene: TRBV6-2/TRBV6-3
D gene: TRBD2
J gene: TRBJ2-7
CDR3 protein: CASTSSGTSGRGEQYF
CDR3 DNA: TGTGCCAGCACCTCAAGCGGGACTAGCGGGAGGGGCGAGCAGTACTTC

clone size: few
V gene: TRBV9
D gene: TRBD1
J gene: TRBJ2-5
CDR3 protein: CASSDPGTGSFQETQYF
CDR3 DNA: TGTGCCAGCAGCGACCCGGGGACAGGCTCGTTCCAAGAGACCCAGTACTTC

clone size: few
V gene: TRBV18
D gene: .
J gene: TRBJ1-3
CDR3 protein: CASSPQGTARGNTIYF
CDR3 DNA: TGTGCCAGCTCACCACAGGGTACCGCGCGAGGAAACACCATATATTTT

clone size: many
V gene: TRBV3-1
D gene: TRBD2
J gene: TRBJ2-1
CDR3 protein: CASSDRSGGLRNEQFF
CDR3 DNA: TGTGCCAGCAGCGACCGAAGCGGGGGGCTAAGGAATGAGCAGTTCTTC

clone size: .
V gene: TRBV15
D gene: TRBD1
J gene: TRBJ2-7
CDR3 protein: CATSRAGQTFSYEQYF
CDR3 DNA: TGTGCCACCAGCAGAGCGGGACAGACCTTCTCCTACGAGCAGTACTTC